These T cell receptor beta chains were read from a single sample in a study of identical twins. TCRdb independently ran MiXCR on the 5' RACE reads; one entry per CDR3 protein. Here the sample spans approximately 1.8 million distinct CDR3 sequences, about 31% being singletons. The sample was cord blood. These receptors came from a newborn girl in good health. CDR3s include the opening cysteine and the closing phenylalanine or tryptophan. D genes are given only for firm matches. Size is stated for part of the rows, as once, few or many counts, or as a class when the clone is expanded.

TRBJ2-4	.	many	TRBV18	CASSPQGKNIQYF	TGTGCCAGCTCACCACAGGGGAAAAACATTCAGTACTTC
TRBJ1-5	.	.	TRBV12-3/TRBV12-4	CASSRPGPGQPQHF	TGTGCCAGCAGTCGCCCGGGACCGGGTCAGCCCCAGCATTTT
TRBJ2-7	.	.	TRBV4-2	CASSQDPVKPRNEQYF	TGTGCCAGCAGCCAAGATCCAGTTAAACCGAGGAATGAGCAGTACTTC
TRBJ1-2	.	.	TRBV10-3	CAISEPNWNGYTF	TGTGCCATCAGTGAGCCTAACTGGAATGGCTACACCTTC
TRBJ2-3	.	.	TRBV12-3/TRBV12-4	CASSLDFRDTQDF	TGTGCCAGCAGTTTAGATTTCAGAGATACGCAGGATTTT
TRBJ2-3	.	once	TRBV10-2	CASSVKRGTDTQYF	TGCGCCAGCAGTGTAAAGCGGGGCACAGATACGCAGTATTTT
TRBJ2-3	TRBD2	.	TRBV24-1	CATRSGGTDTQYF	TGTGCCACCAGAAGCGGGGGCACAGATACGCAGTATTTT
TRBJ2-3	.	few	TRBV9	CASSVGPSSTDTQYF	TGTGCCAGCAGCGTAGGTCCGAGCTCTACAGATACGCAGTATTTT
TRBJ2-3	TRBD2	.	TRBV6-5	CASCGLAGDTQYF	TGTGCCAGCTGTGGACTAGCGGGAGATACGCAGTATTTT
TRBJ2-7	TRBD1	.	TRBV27	CANSRGRIDEQYF	TGTGCCAACAGTAGGGGGCGCATCGACGAGCAGTACTTC
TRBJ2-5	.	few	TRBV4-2	CASSPEIGSLQETQYF	TGTGCCAGCAGCCCCGAGATCGGGAGCCTCCAAGAGACCCAGTACTTC
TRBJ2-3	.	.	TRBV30	CAWSEVSTQYF	TGTGCCTGGAGTGAAGTTTCCACGCAGTATTTT
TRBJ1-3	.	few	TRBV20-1	CSARDSGNTIYF	TGCAGTGCTCGGGACTCTGGAAACACCATATATTTT
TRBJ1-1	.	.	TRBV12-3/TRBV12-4	CASSFTKGHTEAFF	TGTGCCAGCAGTTTCACCAAGGGGCACACTGAAGCTTTCTTT
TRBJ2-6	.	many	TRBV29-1	CSVEEQGRIANVLTF	TGCAGCGTTGAAGAGCAGGGACGAATTGCCAACGTCCTGACTTTC
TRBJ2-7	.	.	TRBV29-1	CSVGPRSGAVYEQYF	TGCAGCGTTGGGCCCCGGTCCGGGGCCGTTTACGAGCAGTACTTC
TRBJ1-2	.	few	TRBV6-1	CATENPGSTYGYTF	TGTGCCACCGAAAACCCAGGATCGACATATGGCTACACCTTC
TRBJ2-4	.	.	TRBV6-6	CASSYSTWGHQYF	TGTGCCAGCAGTTACTCAACATGGGGTCACCAGTACTTC
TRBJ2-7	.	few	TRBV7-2	CASSLPRATPSYEQYF	TGTGCCAGCAGCCTACCACGGGCGACCCCCTCCTACGAGCAGTACTTC
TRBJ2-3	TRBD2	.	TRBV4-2	CASSQVSGRANPDTQYF	TGTGCCAGCAGCCAAGTTAGCGGGAGGGCCAATCCAGATACGCAGTATTTT
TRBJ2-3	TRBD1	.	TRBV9	CASSVDGGQGADTHYF	TGTGCCAGCAGCGTAGACGGAGGACAGGGGGCAGATACGCATTATTTT
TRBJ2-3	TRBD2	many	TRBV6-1	CASSPRGRDTQYF	TGTGCCAGCAGCCCGCGGGGGAGGGATACGCAGTATTTT
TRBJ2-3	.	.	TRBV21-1	CASSNPGLEKGCTDTQYF	TGTGCCAGCAGCAATCCGGGACTAGAGAAAGGCTGTACAGATACGCAGTATTTT
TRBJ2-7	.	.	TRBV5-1	CASSELGSEQYF	TGCGCCAGCAGCGAGCTGGGATCCGAGCAGTACTTC
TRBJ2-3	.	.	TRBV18	CASSPPGLKITDTQYF	TGTGCCAGCTCACCACCGGGACTGAAAATCACAGATACGCAGTATTTT
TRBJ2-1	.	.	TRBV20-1	CSVPSGGGYNEQFF	TGCAGTGTTCCTTCGGGGGGCGGGTACAATGAGCAGTTCTTC
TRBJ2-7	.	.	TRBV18	CASSYAGIDEQYF	TGTGCCAGCTCATATGCAGGTATAGACGAGCAGTACTTC
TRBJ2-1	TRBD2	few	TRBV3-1	CASSQAAGGNDEQFF	TGTGCCAGCAGCCAAGCCGCGGGAGGAAACGATGAGCAGTTCTTC
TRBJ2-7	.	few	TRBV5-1	CASSLTGRTYEQYF	TGCGCCAGCAGCCTCACGGGGAGAACCTACGAGCAGTACTTC
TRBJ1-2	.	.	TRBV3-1	CASSQDIPNYGYTF	TGTGCCAGCAGCCAAGATATCCCTAACTATGGCTACACCTTC
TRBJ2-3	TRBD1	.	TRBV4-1	CASSQVDRADTQYF	TGCGCCAGCAGCCAAGTCGACAGGGCAGATACGCAGTATTTT
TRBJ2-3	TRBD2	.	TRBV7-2	CDSSLTSGTDTQYF	TGTGACAGCAGCCTGACTAGCGGGACAGATACGCAGTATTTT
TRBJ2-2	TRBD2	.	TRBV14	CASSPLAGYLYGELFF	TGTGCCAGCAGCCCCCTAGCGGGGTATCTATACGGGGAGCTGTTTTTT
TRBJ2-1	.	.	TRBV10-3	CAIPAGVGNNEQFF	TGTGCCATCCCGGCCGGTGTGGGAAACAATGAGCAGTTCTTC
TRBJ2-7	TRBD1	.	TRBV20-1	CSATSRTGTNYEQYF	TGCAGTGCAACATCAAGGACAGGGACAAACTACGAGCAGTACTTC
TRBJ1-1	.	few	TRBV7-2	CASSPWTDTEAFF	TGTGCCAGCAGCCCATGGACAGACACTGAAGCTTTCTTT
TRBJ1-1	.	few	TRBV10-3	CAISESRDNTEAFF	TGTGCCATCAGTGAGTCTCGGGACAACACTGAAGCTTTCTTT
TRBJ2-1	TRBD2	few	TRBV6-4	CASRTNGGGSYNEQFF	TGTGCCAGCAGAACTAACGGGGGGGGCTCCTACAATGAGCAGTTCTTC
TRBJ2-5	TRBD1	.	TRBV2	CASTYGTEETQYF	TGTGCCAGCACCTACGGGACAGAAGAGACCCAGTACTTC
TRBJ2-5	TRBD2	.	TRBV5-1	CASIKAGTSGETQYF	TGCGCCAGCATCAAGGCCGGGACTAGCGGCGAGACCCAGTACTTC
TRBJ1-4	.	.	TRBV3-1	CASSQRGTSEKLFF	TGTGCCAGCAGCCAACGGGGGACTAGTGAAAAACTGTTTTTT
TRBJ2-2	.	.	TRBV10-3	CAISGSGDGELFF	TGTGCCATCAGTGGGTCGGGTGACGGGGAGCTGTTTTTT
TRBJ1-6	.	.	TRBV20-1	CSANGQLTYNSPLHF	TGCAGTGCCAATGGACAGCTTACGTATAATTCACCCCTCCACTTT
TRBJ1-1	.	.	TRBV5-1	CASSQAGVRTEAFF	TGCGCCAGCAGCCAGGCGGGGGTTCGGACTGAAGCTTTCTTT
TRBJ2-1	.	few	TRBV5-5	CASSPPREYPYNEQFF	TGTGCCAGCAGCCCCCCACGGGAGTACCCCTACAATGAGCAGTTCTTC
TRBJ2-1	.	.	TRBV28	CASGNLIGAPNYNEQFF	TGTGCCAGCGGAAATTTAATAGGGGCTCCCAATTACAATGAGCAGTTCTTC
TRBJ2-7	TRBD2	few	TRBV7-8	CASSLGLAARSYEQYF	TGTGCCAGCAGCTTAGGACTAGCGGCCCGCTCCTACGAGCAGTACTTC
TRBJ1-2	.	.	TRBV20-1	CSARGNNRPYGYTF	TGCAGTGCTAGAGGCAATAACAGACCCTATGGCTACACCTTC
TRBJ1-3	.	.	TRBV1	CTSSQFPGQGAVGNTIYF	TGCACCAGCAGCCAATTTCCCGGACAGGGGGCTGTTGGAAACACCATATATTTT
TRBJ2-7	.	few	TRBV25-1	CASTDAYEQYF	TGTGCCAGCACGGACGCATACGAGCAGTACTTC
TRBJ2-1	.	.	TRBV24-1	CATSDWTSNEQFF	TGTGCCACCAGTGATTGGACTTCTAATGAGCAGTTCTTC
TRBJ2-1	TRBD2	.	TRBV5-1	CASSLEGLAGAIDTQFF	TGCGCCAGCAGCTTGGAGGGCCTAGCGGGGGCGATAGATACGCAGTTCTTC